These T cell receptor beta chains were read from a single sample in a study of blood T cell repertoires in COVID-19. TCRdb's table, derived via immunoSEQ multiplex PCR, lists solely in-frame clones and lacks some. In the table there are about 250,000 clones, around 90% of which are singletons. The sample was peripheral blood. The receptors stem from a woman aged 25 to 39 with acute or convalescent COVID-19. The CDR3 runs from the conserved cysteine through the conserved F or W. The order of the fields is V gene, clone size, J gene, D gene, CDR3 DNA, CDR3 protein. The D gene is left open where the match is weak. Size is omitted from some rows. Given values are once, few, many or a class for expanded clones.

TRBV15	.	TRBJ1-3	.	TGTGCCACCAGCAGTAGACTGGGCTCTGGAAACACCATATATTTT	CATSSRLGSGNTIYF
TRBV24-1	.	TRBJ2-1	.	TGTGCCACCAGTGTCCCTGGGGCAGGAAAATACAATGAGCAGTTCTTC	CATSVPGAGKYNEQFF
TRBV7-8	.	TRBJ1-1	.	TGTGCCAGCAGCTTAGACAGGACGAACACTGAAGCTTTCTTT	CASSLDRTNTEAFF
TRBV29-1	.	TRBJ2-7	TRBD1	TGCAGCGTGGCCGGGACAGCCGTTACCTACGAGCAGTACTTC	CSVAGTAVTYEQYF
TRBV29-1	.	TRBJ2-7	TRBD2	TGCAGCGTTGAAAAAGGCGGACTAGCCTACGAGCAGTACTTC	CSVEKGGLAYEQYF
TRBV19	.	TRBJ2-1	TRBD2	TGTGCCAGTATCGGACTAGCGGACCCCTACAATGAGCAGTTCTTC	CASIGLADPYNEQFF
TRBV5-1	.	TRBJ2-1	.	TGCGCCAGCAGCCCGCTTAGCGGAGACAATGAGCAGTTCTTC	CASSPLSGDNEQFF
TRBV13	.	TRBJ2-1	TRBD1	TGTGCCAGCAGTGTACAGGGGCTCCAATACAATGAGCAGTTCTTC	CASSVQGLQYNEQFF
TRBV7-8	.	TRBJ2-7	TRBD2	TGTGCCAGCAGCCAGAAGGGACTATCATCCTACGAGCAGTACTTC	CASSQKGLSSYEQYF
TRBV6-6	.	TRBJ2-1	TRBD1	TGTGCCAGCATTAATGTACAGGGGCTTCGGAATGAGCAGTTCTTC	CASINVQGLRNEQFF
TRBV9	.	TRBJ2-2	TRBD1	TGTGCCAGCAGCTTAGGGCGGACAGGGGATAACACCGGGGAGCTGTTTTTT	CASSLGRTGDNTGELFF
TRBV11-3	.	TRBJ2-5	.	TGTGCCAGCAGCCAAACAGGGTTTTGGAGAGAGACCCAGTACTTC	CASSQTGFWRETQYF
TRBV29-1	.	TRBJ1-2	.	TGCAGCGTTGAAGAAGCTGGGGCCGGGACAATCAACTATGGCTACACCTTC	CSVEEAGAGTINYGYTF
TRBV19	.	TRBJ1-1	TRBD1	TGTGCCAGTATCCGGACAGGGGTGGACACTGAAGCTTTCTTT	CASIRTGVDTEAFF
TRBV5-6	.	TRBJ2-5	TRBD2	TGTGCCAGCAGCTTGGTCACTAGCGGGAGGAAAGAGACCCAGTACTTC	CASSLVTSGRKETQYF
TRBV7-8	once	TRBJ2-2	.	TGTGCCAGCAGCTTAGCGCGGAGGGGGGAGCTGTTTTTT	CASSLARRGELFF
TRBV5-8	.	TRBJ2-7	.	TGTGCCAGCAGCTTACGTGTCGGTGAGCAGTACTTC	CASSLRVGEQYF
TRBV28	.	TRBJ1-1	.	TGTGCCAGCAGTTTAACCGTACGTGAGAGGGTTTGGTTAAGCACTGAAGCTTTCTTT	CASSLTVRERVWLSTEAFF
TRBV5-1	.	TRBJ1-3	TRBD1	TGCGCCAGCAGCCCCGGGACAGCTACCTCGGGAAACACCATATATTTT	CASSPGTATSGNTIYF
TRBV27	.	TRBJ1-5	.	TGTGCCAGCGCCATATCTAAACAGGGAAGCAATCAGCCCCAGCATTTT	CASAISKQGSNQPQHF
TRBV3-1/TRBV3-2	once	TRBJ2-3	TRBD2	TGTGCCAGCAGCCTGCCGGGACTAGGGTATGATACGCAGTATTTT	CASSLPGLGYDTQYF
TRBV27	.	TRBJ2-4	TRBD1	TGTGCCAGCAGTTTATTAGGGGGCTCAATGAACATTCAGTACTTC	CASSLLGGSMNIQYF
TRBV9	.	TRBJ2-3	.	TGTGCCAGCAGCAGGCGGGCCGAACTCACAGATACGCAGTATTTT	CASSRRAELTDTQYF
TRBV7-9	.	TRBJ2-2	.	TGTGCCAGCAGCTCAAACGGGGAGCTGTTTTTT	CASSSNGELFF
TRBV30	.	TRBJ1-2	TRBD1	TGTGCCTGGAGTAACAGGGGGCAGAAGGGCTACACCTTC	CAWSNRGQKGYTF
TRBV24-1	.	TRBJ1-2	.	TGTGCCACCAGTGAAACAGGGCCCCACTATGGCTACACCTTC	CATSETGPHYGYTF
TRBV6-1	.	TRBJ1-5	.	TGTGCCAGCAGTGAGAAGTTTCAGGGGCCCCAGCATTTT	CASSEKFQGPQHF
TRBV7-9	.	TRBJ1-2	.	TGTGCCAGCAGCGCCGGGACGGGAGCAACTAACTATGGCTACACCTTC	CASSAGTGATNYGYTF
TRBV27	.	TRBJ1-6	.	TGTGCCACACGAGGCACCTATAATTCACCCCTCCACTTT	CATRGTYNSPLHF
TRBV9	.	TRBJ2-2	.	TGTGCCAGCAGCCCCGGACAGACGAACACCGGGGAGCTGTTTTTT	CASSPGQTNTGELFF
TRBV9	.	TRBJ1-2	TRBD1	TGTGCCAGCAGCCCAACAGGGGCCCGCTATGGCTACACCTTC	CASSPTGARYGYTF
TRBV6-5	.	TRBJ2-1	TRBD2	TGTGCCAGCAGTTCCCAAGCGGGAGACCCCTACAATGAGCAGTTCTTC	CASSSQAGDPYNEQFF
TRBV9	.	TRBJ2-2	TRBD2	TGTGCCAGCAGAGGAGGGACTAGCGTATCCGGGGAGCTGTTTTTT	CASRGGTSVSGELFF
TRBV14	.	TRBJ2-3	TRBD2	TGTGCCAGCAGCCAAAAAGGGACTAGCGGGAGCACAGATACGCAGTATTTT	CASSQKGTSGSTDTQYF
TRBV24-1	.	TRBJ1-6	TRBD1	TGTGCCACCAGCCGGGACAGTGTTTCACCCCTCCACTTT	CATSRDSVSPLHF
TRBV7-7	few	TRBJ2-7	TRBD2	TGTGCCAGCAGGTCAAAAAGCGGGAGGCAACTTGGATGGTACGAGCAGTACTTC	CASRSKSGRQLGWYEQYF
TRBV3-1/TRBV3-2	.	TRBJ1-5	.	TGTGCCAGCAGCCAAGGTCGGACAATATCGCCCCAGCATTTT	CASSQGRTISPQHF
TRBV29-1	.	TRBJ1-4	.	TGCAGCGTAGTAGGGGCCGGGGGACCTGAAAAACTGTTTTTT	CSVVGAGGPEKLFF
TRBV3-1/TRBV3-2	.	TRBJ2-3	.	TGTGCCAGCAGCCAAGGACAGTTCCAAGGGACAGATACGCAGTATTTT	CASSQGQFQGTDTQYF
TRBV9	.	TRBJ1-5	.	TGTGCCAGCAGTGGGCCTAATAGCAATCAGCCCCAGCATTTT	CASSGPNSNQPQHF
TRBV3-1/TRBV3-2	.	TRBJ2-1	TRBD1	TGTGCCAGCAGCCTTCGACAGGGCGTAATTAGTGAGCAGTTCTTC	CASSLRQGVISEQFF
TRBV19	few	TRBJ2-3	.	TGTGCCAGTAGTATGGGGCCAGATACGCAGTATTTT	CASSMGPDTQYF
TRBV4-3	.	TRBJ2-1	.	TGCGCCAGCAGCCAAGAGCCTAGCGTGTACAATGAGCAGTTCTTC	CASSQEPSVYNEQFF
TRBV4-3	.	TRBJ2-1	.	TGCGCCAGCAGCCAAGACAGCTACAATGAGCAGTTCTTC	CASSQDSYNEQFF